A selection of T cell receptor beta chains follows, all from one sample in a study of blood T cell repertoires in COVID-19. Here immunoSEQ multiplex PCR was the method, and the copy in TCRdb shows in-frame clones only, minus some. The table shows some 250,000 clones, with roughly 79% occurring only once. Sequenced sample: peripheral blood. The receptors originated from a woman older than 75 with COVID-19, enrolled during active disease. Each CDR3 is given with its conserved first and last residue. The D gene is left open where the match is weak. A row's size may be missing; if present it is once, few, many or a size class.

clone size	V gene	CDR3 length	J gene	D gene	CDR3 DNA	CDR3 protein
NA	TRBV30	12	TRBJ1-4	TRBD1	TGTGCCTGGGGGACAGGGAACGAAAAACTGTTTTTT	CAWGTGNEKLFF
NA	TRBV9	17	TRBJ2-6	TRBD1	TGTGCCAGCAGCGTCACAGGGGGAGTTAACGGGGCCAACGTCCTGACTTTC	CASSVTGGVNGANVLTF
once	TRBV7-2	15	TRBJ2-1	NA	TGTGCCAGCAGCTTAAACGGGGGACTTTGGGATGAGCAGTTCTTC	CASSLNGGLWDEQFF
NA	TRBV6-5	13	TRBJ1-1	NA	TGTGCCAGCAGTTGGGCGTTGGGAGCTGAAGCTTTCTTT	CASSWALGAEAFF
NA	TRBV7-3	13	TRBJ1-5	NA	TGTGCCAGCAGCTTACGGGGAGAACAGCCCCAGCATTTT	CASSLRGEQPQHF
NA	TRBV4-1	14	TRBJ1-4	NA	TGCGCCAGCAGCCACCGGGACTTTAATGAAAAACTGTTTTTT	CASSHRDFNEKLFF
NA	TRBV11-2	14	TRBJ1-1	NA	TGTGCCAGCAGCTCTCAGTACAGTAACACTGAAGCTTTCTTT	CASSSQYSNTEAFF
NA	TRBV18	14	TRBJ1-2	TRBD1	TGTGCCATCCCGACACAGGGGGAGAACTATGGCTACACCTTC	CAIPTQGENYGYTF
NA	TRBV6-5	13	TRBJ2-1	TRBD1	TGTGCCAGCCGTCGGACAGGGGGAAATGAGCAGTTCTTC	CASRRTGGNEQFF
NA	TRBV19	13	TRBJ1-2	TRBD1	TGTGCCAGTAGTACACCGGGACAGGGGAAGTACACCTTC	CASSTPGQGKYTF
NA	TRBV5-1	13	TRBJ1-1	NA	TGCGCCAGCAGCTTACAAGAGAACACTGAAGCTTTCTTT	CASSLQENTEAFF
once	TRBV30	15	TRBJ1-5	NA	TGTGCCTGGAGTGTGCGGTCTAGTGGCAATCAGCCCCAGCATTTT	CAWSVRSSGNQPQHF
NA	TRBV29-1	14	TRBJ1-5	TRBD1	TGCAGCGTTGTAGCAGGGGGGAACAATCAGCCCCAGCATTTT	CSVVAGGNNQPQHF
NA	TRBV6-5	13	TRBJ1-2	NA	TGTGCCAGCAGGCACCAGGGTGGGTATGGCTACACCTTC	CASRHQGGYGYTF
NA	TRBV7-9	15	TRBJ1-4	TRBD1	TGTGCCAGCAGCTTAGGTGGACAGGGGAATACAAAACTGTTTTTT	CASSLGGQGNTKLFF
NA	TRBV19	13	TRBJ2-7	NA	TGTGCCAGTAGGGGCCTAAGCTCCTACGAGCAGTACTTC	CASRGLSSYEQYF
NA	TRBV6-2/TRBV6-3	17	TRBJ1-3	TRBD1	TGTGCCAGCAGCCAGGGGGGACAGGGACTCCCCCATTACACCATATATTTT	CASSQGGQGLPHYTIYF
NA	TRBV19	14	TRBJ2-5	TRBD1	TGTGCCAGTAGGCGGACAGGGATCCAAGAGACCCAGTACTTC	CASRRTGIQETQYF
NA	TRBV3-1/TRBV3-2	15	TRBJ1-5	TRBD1	TGTGCCAGCAGCGACAGGGGCTCGGGCAATCAGCCCCAGCATTTT	CASSDRGSGNQPQHF
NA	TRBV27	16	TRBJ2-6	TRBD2	TGTGCCAGTTCTAGCGGGAGCCTCGCTGGGGCCAACGTCCTGACTTTC	CASSSGSLAGANVLTF
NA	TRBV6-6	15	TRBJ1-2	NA	TGTGCCAGCAGTTACTCGGCGGGGACCGAGTATGGCTACACCTTC	CASSYSAGTEYGYTF
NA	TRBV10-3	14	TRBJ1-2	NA	TGTGCCATCAGTGGACTGTCAGCTAACTATGGCTACACCTTC	CAISGLSANYGYTF
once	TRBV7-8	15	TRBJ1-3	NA	TGTGCCAGCAGCTTAGTACGGAGCTCTGGAAACACCATATATTTT	CASSLVRSSGNTIYF
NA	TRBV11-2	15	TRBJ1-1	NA	TGTGCCAGCAGCTTACGGGGGTTTTTTGACACTGAAGCTTTCTTT	CASSLRGFFDTEAFF
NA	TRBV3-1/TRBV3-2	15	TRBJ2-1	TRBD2	TGTGCCAGCAGCCGCTCTAGCGGGGTCTACAATGAGCAGTTCTTC	CASSRSSGVYNEQFF
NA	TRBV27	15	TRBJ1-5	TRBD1	TGTGCCAGCAGCCGGGACAGGGGGGGCAATCAGCCCCAGCATTTT	CASSRDRGGNQPQHF
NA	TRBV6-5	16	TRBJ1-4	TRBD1	TGTGCCAGCAGTTACTCCCAGGGGACAGTCAGGGAAAAACTGTTTTTT	CASSYSQGTVREKLFF